These T cell receptor beta chains were read from a single sample in a study of vaccination effects on CD4 cells after COVID-19. Clones were sequenced by immunoSEQ multiplex PCR, and TCRdb holds only the in-frame ones, with some missing. Altogether about 46,000 clones are present, approximately 74% being singletons, with the ten largest covering 8.6%. Their specific antigens are unknown. The material was CD4+ T cells from PBMCs cultured without peptide, obtained before COVID-19 vaccination. These receptors originate from a human donor who had a prior SARS-CoV-2 infection. Each CDR3 is given with its conserved first and last residue. The D gene is left open where the match is weak. Size values are once, few and many counts, or a class for expanded clones, and some rows have none.

d_call	clone_size	v_call	j_call	cdr3_nt	cdr3_aa
-	-	TRBV21-1	TRBJ2-1	TGTGCCAGCAGCAACCTAGCCTATAGCTCCTACAATGAGCAGTTCTTC	CASSNLAYSSYNEQFF
-	-	TRBV19	TRBJ1-5	TGTGCCAGTAGTATTCTTCTGCTTTCGGAGCAGCCCCAGCATTTT	CASSILLLSEQPQHF
TRBD1	-	TRBV7-8	TRBJ2-7	TGTGCCAGCAGCAAGGGACAGGGTGGGGAGCAGTACTTC	CASSKGQGGEQYF
-	-	TRBV3-1/TRBV3-2	TRBJ1-2	TGTGCCAGCAGCCAAGTATACGACTATGGCTACACCTTC	CASSQVYDYGYTF
-	-	TRBV6-5	TRBJ2-7	TGTGCCAGCAGTTACTCTCTGAGGTACGAGCAGTACTTC	CASSYSLRYEQYF
-	-	TRBV2	TRBJ1-5	TGTGCCAGCAGTGAAGAGCGGGGAACGGGGAATCAGCCCCAGCATTTT	CASSEERGTGNQPQHF
-	-	TRBV29-1	TRBJ2-5	TGCAGCGTTGCCCAGGGGAAGAGACCCCAGTACTTC	CSVAQGKRPQYF
-	-	TRBV11-2	TRBJ2-6	TGTGCCAGCAGCTCCTCTTTGAGGGTCCGTCGTGGGGCCAACGTCCTGACTTTC	CASSSSLRVRRGANVLTF
-	-	TRBV5-1	TRBJ2-2	TGCGCCAGCAGCTTGGATGTGTCGAGCGGGGAGCTGTTTTTT	CASSLDVSSGELFF
-	-	TRBV27	TRBJ2-3	TGTGCCAGCAGTCCAAACACAGATACGCAGTATTTT	CASSPNTDTQYF
-	-	TRBV6-4	TRBJ2-6	TGTGCCAGCAGTGACCCTAAGTTTTTGGGGGCGCTGAGGGGGGCCAACGTCCTGACTTTC	CASSDPKFLGALRGANVLTF
-	-	TRBV14	TRBJ2-3	TGTGCCAGCAGCCAAGGTCTGACTCGCGTGGATACGCAGTATTTT	CASSQGLTRVDTQYF
-	-	TRBV9	TRBJ2-1	TGTGCCAGCGCTACCCGAGGGGGTGAGCAGTTCTTC	CASATRGGEQFF
-	few	TRBV18	TRBJ2-5	TGTGCCAGCTCACCAGTGGGGTCTAAAGAGACCCAGTACTTC	CASSPVGSKETQYF
TRBD1	-	TRBV11-3	TRBJ2-3	TGTGCCAGCAGCCCCAGTGGGTGGGGACAGAGCACAGATACGCAGTATTTT	CASSPSGWGQSTDTQYF
-	few	TRBV7-2	TRBJ1-3	TGTGCCAGCATCCCCGGGGGAAGGGCTGGAAACACCATATATTTT	CASIPGGRAGNTIYF
-	few	TRBV5-1	TRBJ1-2	TGCGCCAGCAGCTTGGGCAGTGGCGACTATGGCTACACCTTC	CASSLGSGDYGYTF
-	-	TRBV24-1	TRBJ2-1	TGTGCCACCAGTGATGCCACTAGCCTAACTAACAATGAGCAGTTCTTC	CATSDATSLTNNEQFF
-	-	TRBV7-2	TRBJ2-7	TGTGCCAGCAGCTTAGGACCTGTAATTTCCTACGAGCAGTACTTC	CASSLGPVISYEQYF
-	once	TRBV7-3	TRBJ1-2	TGTGCCAGCAGCATGGGCCCTTACTATGGCTACACCTTC	CASSMGPYYGYTF
-	-	TRBV7-3	TRBJ2-5	TGTGCCAGCAGCTTAAGCGGGTACCACCAAGAGACCCAGTACTTC	CASSLSGYHQETQYF
TRBD1	-	TRBV7-9	TRBJ1-4	TGTGCCAGCAGCCAAGACAGGGGGGGTAATGAAAAACTGTTTTTT	CASSQDRGGNEKLFF
TRBD2	few	TRBV5-6	TRBJ2-1	TGTGCCAGCAGCTTTTTGGGGAGGGCCGTCGGCAATGAGCAGTTCTTC	CASSFLGRAVGNEQFF
-	-	TRBV6-1	TRBJ2-2	TGTGCCAGCAGTGTCTTAGTCGAGCGGTCACAGGGGAACACCGGGGAGCTGTTTTTT	CASSVLVERSQGNTGELFF
-	-	TRBV3-1/TRBV3-2	TRBJ1-2	TGTGCCAGCAGCCCAAACCTGGGGATCGGCTATGGCTACACCTTC	CASSPNLGIGYGYTF
-	-	TRBV6-5	TRBJ2-7	TGTGCCAGCGCTTGGTATGAGGGGGGGAACGAGCAGTACTTC	CASAWYEGGNEQYF
-	-	TRBV3-1/TRBV3-2	TRBJ1-2	TGTGCCAGCAGTCGCGGGGACTATGGCTACACCTTC	CASSRGDYGYTF
-	-	TRBV7-9	TRBJ1-1	TGTGCCAGCACCCTAGGGAGGACTGAAGCTTTCTTT	CASTLGRTEAFF
-	-	TRBV18	TRBJ2-2	TGTGCCAGCTCACCACGGACAGTCGCCGGGGAGCTGTTTTTT	CASSPRTVAGELFF
-	-	TRBV5-4	TRBJ1-3	TGTGCCAGCAGCCCAGGGTTCAACTCTGGAAACACCATATATTTT	CASSPGFNSGNTIYF
-	-	TRBV2	TRBJ2-7	TGTGCCAGCAGTTACAGCCCGGTTAACGAGCAGTACTTC	CASSYSPVNEQYF
TRBD2	-	TRBV5-1	TRBJ2-1	TGCGCCAGCAGCTGGGGGACTAGTTTAGTCTATGAGCAGTTCTTC	CASSWGTSLVYEQFF
-	few	TRBV9	TRBJ2-7	TGTGCCAGCAGCGAGAGCGTGGGACCCTACGAGCAGTACTTC	CASSESVGPYEQYF
-	-	TRBV4-2	TRBJ1-3	TGTGCCAGCAGCCAAGGCCAGACTATAGGGAGCTCTGGAAACACCATATATTTT	CASSQGQTIGSSGNTIYF
-	-	TRBV20-1	TRBJ2-3	TGCAGTGCTAGTCGACCCCTTAGCACAGATACGCAGTATTTT	CSASRPLSTDTQYF
-	few	TRBV6-5	TRBJ2-5	TGTGCCAGCAGTTACTCGGGGCTTCCGGAGACCCAGTACTTC	CASSYSGLPETQYF
-	-	TRBV6-5	TRBJ2-1	TGTGCCAGCAGGCCGGGACGCAACAATGAGCAGTTCTTC	CASRPGRNNEQFF
-	-	TRBV19	TRBJ2-7	TGTGCCAGTAGTCCCCGGCCGGGGGATGAGCAGTACTTC	CASSPRPGDEQYF
-	-	TRBV4-2	TRBJ1-2	TGTGCCAGCAGCCAAGACCCGTTGCGGAACTATGGCTACACCTTC	CASSQDPLRNYGYTF
-	once	TRBV7-6	TRBJ2-7	TGTGCCAGCAGCTTAGCCAGGGCAGCCGGCGAGCAGTACTTC	CASSLARAAGEQYF
-	-	TRBV6-5	TRBJ2-7	TGTGCCAGCAGTTACAGGACGGGTTCCTCCGAGCAGTACTTC	CASSYRTGSSEQYF
-	-	TRBV4-1	TRBJ1-1	TGCGCCAGCAGCCCAGTGGAAACACGCGGCACTGAAGCTTTCTTT	CASSPVETRGTEAFF
-	-	TRBV19	TRBJ2-3	TGTGCCAGTAGTATAGATCCGGGTTTTACAGTATACACAGATACGCAGTATTTT	CASSIDPGFTVYTDTQYF
-	-	TRBV5-8	TRBJ2-1	TGTGCCAGCAGCTCCGGGTGGTCCTACAATGAGCAGTTCTTC	CASSSGWSYNEQFF
-	-	TRBV6-6	TRBJ1-3	TGTGCCAGCAGTTACTATCAGACTGGAAACACCATATATTTT	CASSYYQTGNTIYF
TRBD1	few	TRBV18	TRBJ2-7	TGTGCCAGCTCTCCGACAGGGTCCTACGAGCAGTACTTC	CASSPTGSYEQYF